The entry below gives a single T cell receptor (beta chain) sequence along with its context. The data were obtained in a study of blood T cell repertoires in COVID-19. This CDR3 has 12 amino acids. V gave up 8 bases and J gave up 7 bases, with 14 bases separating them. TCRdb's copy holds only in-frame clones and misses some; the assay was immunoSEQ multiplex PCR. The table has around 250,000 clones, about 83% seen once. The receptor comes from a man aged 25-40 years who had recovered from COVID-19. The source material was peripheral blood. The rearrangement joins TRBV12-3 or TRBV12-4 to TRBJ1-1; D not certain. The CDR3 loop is CASSLPGGEAFF. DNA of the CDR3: TGTGCCAGCTCCCTCCCAGGAGGTGAAGCTTTCTTT.